A selection of T cell receptor beta chains follows, all from one sample in a study of radiation and T cells in renal cell carcinoma. The repertoire was sequenced with immunoSEQ multiplex PCR; TCRdb's copy has only in-frame clones and lacks some. The table includes about 78,000 clones, roughly 87% detected once. The sequenced sample was blood, obtained from a patient whose treatment included radiotherapy and nephrectomy. The receptor set was obtained from a woman in her 70s with renal cell carcinoma. Each CDR3 is given with its conserved first and last residue. D genes are given only for firm matches. Part of the rows lack a size; the others show once, few, many or a class for expanded clones.

J gene	D gene	clone size	V gene	CDR3 length	CDR3 DNA	CDR3 protein
TRBJ1-6	NA	NA	TRBV6-1	12	TGTGCCAGCACACAGGGAAATTCACCCCTCCACTTT	CASTQGNSPLHF
TRBJ1-2	TRBD1	NA	TRBV11-3	14	TGTGCCAGCAGCTTAGAAGGGGACAGGCGTGGCTACACCTTC	CASSLEGDRRGYTF
TRBJ1-1	NA	NA	TRBV7-2	15	TGTGCCAGCAGCGTAAAATCAGGGTTTTCCACTGAAGCTTTCTTT	CASSVKSGFSTEAFF
TRBJ1-1	NA	once	TRBV21-1	14	TGTGCCAGCAGCAACGGGACAGCTTCGACTGAAGCTTTCTTT	CASSNGTASTEAFF
TRBJ2-2	TRBD1	NA	TRBV4-1	14	TGCGCCACCGAGGGACAGGGGGGAGTCGGGGAGCTGTTTTTT	CATEGQGGVGELFF
TRBJ2-4	NA	once	TRBV4-3	15	TGCGCCAGCAGCCAAGAGAGAATCTCCAAAAACATTCAGTACTTC	CASSQERISKNIQYF
TRBJ2-1	NA	once	TRBV28	16	TGTGCCAGCAGTATGAAAGGGGGGGTCTCCTACAATGAGCAGTTCTTC	CASSMKGGVSYNEQFF
TRBJ2-1	TRBD1	NA	TRBV10-3	15	TGTGCCATCAGTGAGCTGGGACAGGGAGTCAATGAGCAGTTCTTC	CAISELGQGVNEQFF
TRBJ2-4	TRBD1	NA	TRBV5-6	16	TGTGCCAGCAGCGGTGGGTCGACAGGGGGTTTCAACATTCAGTACTTC	CASSGGSTGGFNIQYF
TRBJ2-3	TRBD2	NA	TRBV30	16	TGTGCCCGGCCGGAGGATCTAGCGGGGTGCACAGATACGCAGTATTTT	CARPEDLAGCTDTQYF